The sequence of this TCR beta chain was determined in a study of blood T cells in healthy people across ages. Whole-study findings and limits: Naive T cell percentage and TCR beta diversity correlated strongly. The study could not conclusively compare naive and antigen-experienced cells, given its unsorted PBMCs.

Germline lookup yields CDR1 SNHLY and CDR2 FYNNEI. V shed 3 bases, J shed 6 bases, and the junction held 7 bases outside the gene matches. The CDR3 spans 16 residues. Comment on this clonotype: Its antigen is unidentified.

A second PCR, run for 7 to 11 cycles, used a sample-barcoded 5' primer plus a J-beta primer mix. Each CDR3 protein is one row after TCRdb ran MiXCR on the 5' RACE reads. The table has about 650,000 distinct CDR3 sequences, about 32% seen once. Sequenced material: blood. The TCR originated in an elderly woman in good health. This sequence joins TRBV2 and TRBJ1-5, with 11 bases fitting TRBD1. CDR3 nucleotides: TGTGCCAGCAGTGAGCGGACAGGGGGCTCTGGTCAGCCCCAGCATTTT. Translated: CASSERTGGSGQPQHF.